This T cell receptor (beta chain) was sequenced for a study of blood T cell repertoires in COVID-19 (dated by TCRdb to 2020 to 2022). Looking at the study overall: Collaborator samples came from the United States, Italy and Spain and covered acute and convalescent phases of COVID-19. The material from the prospective study consisted of cDNA or gDNA derived from T cells, B-cell-depleted T cells, or PBMCs. Deeply sampled blood TCRbeta repertoires from subjects exposed to, actively infected with, or recovered from COVID-19 were included in the dataset. The repertoires were released in a freely available public database intended as a resource for research on the immune response to SARS-CoV-2. The samples were drawn from two sources: the first 160 participants of the ongoing ImmuneRACE study, and 1,200 or so subjects contributed by 6 global collaborators. The sample metadata nearly always contained a de-identified subject ID, COVID-19 status, age in years and sex. HLA class I and class II types, where available, came from metadata supplied by the sample provider rather than from assay-based typing.

The immunoSEQ Assay, a bias-controlled multiplex PCR, was used to amplify TCRbeta CDR3 regions from genomic DNA. On the authors' methods: Within the assay, amplification of reference gene primers was used to estimate how many nucleated cells each sample contained. To quantify the absolute abundance of each unique TCRbeta CDR3 rearrangement, sequence reads were collapsed and filtered. For each sample, productive Simpson clonality was calculated as the square root of Simpson's diversity index across productive rearrangements. TCRdb stores this immuneACCESS table with in-frame sequences only. Part of the clones is absent; in the studies checked, under half of the shortfall reflects unresolved V genes, and no reason is known for the rest. V and J calls and clone size come straight from that table; D and trimming were deduced from the DNA. Recorded for this sample are approximately 150,000 clones; roughly 90% of them occurred a single time. Roughly a sixth of the sample lies in the top ten.

What the research found in general, with its limitations: How much clinical and demographic metadata was included differed by source and by participant, and the metadata was provided uncurated.

The collaborating institutions used their own protocols to collect whole blood in K2EDTA tubes. For TCRbeta analysis, collaborators shipped samples as frozen whole blood, isolated PBMCs, or DNA extracted from either of those sample types. As for this clone: No cognate antigen has been identified for it. No qualities accompany the bases; no much larger clone lies one base away.

The CDR3 goes from the cysteine to the phenylalanine over 16 residues. Just CDR3 DNA is preserved here, 48 bases in frame from base 1. Trimming removed 4 bases from V and 0 bases from J; the gene matches leave 8 bases unexplained. According to the germline V gene, CDR1 reads LGHNT and CDR2 reads FRNRAP. The clonotype comes from a man aged 60-69 years with active or convalescent COVID-19. The rearranged chain carries TRBV12-5 and TRBJ1-1, and TRBD1 aligns with 7 junction nucleotides. Source material: peripheral blood. The CDR3 is CASGSGTELMNTEAFF. The sequence in DNA is TGTGCTAGTGGTTCCGGGACAGAGCTCATGAACACTGAAGCTTTCTTT.